This T cell receptor beta chain was found in a study of blood T cells in healthy people across ages. Notes on the study in general: Age brought a roughly linear fall in TCR beta diversity measured per million T cells.

With respect to this clonotype: The antigen remains undetermined.

This CDR3 has 15 amino acids. V lost 0 bases and J 3 bases, leaving 12 bases between the germline ends. CDR1 and CDR2 (germline): ENHRY, SYGVKD. Every participating donor contributed around 9.5 milliliters of peripheral blood through a draw. A sample-barcoded 5' primer and a J-beta primer mix were used in a second PCR of roughly 7 to 11 cycles. TCRdb re-analysed the 5' RACE reads in MiXCR, keeping a single row per CDR3 protein. This repertoire shows hundreds of thousands of distinct CDR3 sequences, around two thirds found once; its top ten account for roughly 25%. The source of this sequence is a man aged 25 to 45 in good health. The chain joins TRBV10-3 to TRBJ2-7, with D tentatively TRBD2 (6 bases). Material: blood. CDR3 DNA: TGTGCCATCAGTGAGTCGAGCGGAGGGGACTACGAGCAGTACTTC. The encoded protein is CAISESSGGDYEQYF.